This is a list of T cell receptor beta chains from one sample in a study of OX40 agonist ivuxolimab in advanced cancers. The table came from immunoSEQ multiplex PCR; TCRdb's copy has only in-frame clones and leaves some out. The data hold more than 12,000 clones, with about 77% observed a single time. Here the sequenced sample was CD4+ or CD8+ T cells sorted from blood, taken in a trial of the OX40 agonist ivuxolimab. These receptors were taken from an adult with an advanced solid tumor such as melanoma, head and neck, liver or kidney cancer. Each CDR3 is given with its conserved first and last residue. The D gene is left open where the match is weak. Expanded clones are given a class, and other clones once, few, many or no size at all.

size: -
J: TRBJ1-4
V: TRBV9
D: -
CDR3: CASSVGDEKLFF
DNA: TGTGCCAGCAGCGTAGGTGATGAAAAACTGTTTTTT

size: -
J: TRBJ1-4
V: TRBV15
D: -
CDR3: CATSSRSLKLFF
DNA: TGTGCCACCAGCAGCCGATCCCTAAAACTGTTTTTT

size: -
J: TRBJ1-5
V: TRBV7-9
D: -
CDR3: CASHDQPQHF
DNA: TGTGCCAGCCACGATCAGCCCCAGCATTTT

size: -
J: TRBJ1-4
V: TRBV4-2
D: TRBD1
CDR3: CASSQGPGQGSEKLFF
DNA: TGTGCCAGCAGCCAAGGCCCGGGACAGGGGTCTGAAAAACTGTTTTTT

size: once
J: TRBJ2-7
V: TRBV29-1
D: -
CDR3: CSVDRGDSYEQYF
DNA: TGCAGCGTTGACAGGGGGGACTCCTACGAGCAGTACTTC

size: -
J: TRBJ1-2
V: TRBV9
D: -
CDR3: CASSVGEGAGFYGYTF
DNA: TGTGCCAGCAGCGTAGGTGAAGGGGCTGGGTTCTATGGCTACACCTTC

size: -
J: TRBJ1-2
V: TRBV18
D: -
CDR3: CASSPWDNRNYGYTF
DNA: TGTGCCAGCTCACCCTGGGACAACCGAAACTATGGCTACACCTTC

size: -
J: TRBJ1-1
V: TRBV5-4
D: TRBD1
CDR3: CASSFPDRDYTEAFF
DNA: TGTGCCAGCAGCTTCCCAGACAGGGACTACACTGAAGCTTTCTTT

size: -
J: TRBJ2-4
V: TRBV6-1
D: TRBD1
CDR3: CASYRGPAWYF
DNA: TGTGCCAGTTACAGGGGCCCAGCCTGGTACTTC

size: -
J: TRBJ1-2
V: TRBV10-3
D: -
CDR3: CAISESDISRGYTF
DNA: TGTGCCATCAGTGAGTCGGACATTTCGCGTGGCTACACCTTC

size: -
J: TRBJ2-7
V: TRBV7-9
D: TRBD1
CDR3: CASSSDRVRYEQYF
DNA: TGTGCCAGCAGCTCGGACAGGGTGAGGTACGAGCAGTACTTC

size: -
J: TRBJ2-7
V: TRBV9
D: TRBD2
CDR3: CASSVMDGRNYEQYF
DNA: TGTGCCAGCAGCGTAATGGACGGGAGGAACTACGAGCAGTACTTC

size: -
J: TRBJ2-2
V: TRBV5-6
D: TRBD2
CDR3: CASSLLPSGRAHTGELFF
DNA: TGTGCCAGCAGCTTACTCCCTAGCGGGAGGGCACACACCGGGGAGCTGTTTTTT

size: -
J: TRBJ1-1
V: TRBV2
D: -
CDR3: CASILGNTEAFF
DNA: TGTGCCAGCATCCTAGGGAACACTGAAGCTTTCTTT

size: few
J: TRBJ1-2
V: TRBV15
D: -
CDR3: CAPAEMPCDRIFNGYTF
DNA: TGTGCACCAGCAGAGATGCCCTGTGACAGGATCTTCAATGGCTACACCTTC

size: -
J: TRBJ2-3
V: TRBV13
D: TRBD2
CDR3: CASSSTSGRAVDTQYF
DNA: TGTGCCAGCAGCTCGACTAGCGGGAGGGCCGTAGATACGCAGTATTTT

size: -
J: TRBJ2-7
V: TRBV6-4
D: TRBD2
CDR3: CASGGGGVYEQYF
DNA: TGTGCCAGCGGGGGGGGAGGGGTCTACGAGCAGTACTTC

size: -
J: TRBJ2-2
V: TRBV5-6
D: -
CDR3: CASSFGVPGELFF
DNA: TGTGCCAGCAGCTTCGGTGTTCCCGGGGAGCTGTTTTTT

size: -
J: TRBJ2-4
V: TRBV21-1
D: -
CDR3: CASSKNRREKAKNIQYF
DNA: TGTGCCAGCAGCAAAAATCGGCGGGAGAAGGCCAAAAACATTCAGTACTTC

size: -
J: TRBJ2-7
V: TRBV27
D: -
CDR3: CASSLGPLREQYF
DNA: TGTGCCAGCAGTTTAGGACCTTTAAGAGAGCAGTACTTC

size: -
J: TRBJ2-6
V: TRBV7-9
D: -
CDR3: CASSLQSSGANVLTF
DNA: TGTGCCAGCAGCTTACAGTCATCTGGGGCCAACGTCCTGACTTTC

size: -
J: TRBJ2-7
V: TRBV6-6
D: -
CDR3: CASSYTGLSDVEYF
DNA: TGTGCCAGCAGTTACACCGGACTAAGCGACGTGGAGTACTTC

size: -
J: TRBJ2-5
V: TRBV10-1
D: TRBD1
CDR3: CASSEGGQGQETQYF
DNA: TGCGCCAGCAGTGAGGGTGGACAGGGCCAAGAGACCCAGTACTTC